Sequencing of this T cell receptor (beta chain) was carried out in a study of OX40 agonist ivuxolimab in advanced cancers. In the study overall: Six ivuxolimab dose levels, 0.01 to 10 mg/kg, were given intravenously every 2 weeks.

This clone was observed a single time. The CDR3 runs to 15 residues. Germline V gene sequence: CDR1 SGHTA, CDR2 FQGNSA. V dropped 5 bases and J dropped 7; count of bases not matched to a gene: 6. Assay: immunoSEQ multiplex PCR; the TCRdb copy retains only in-frame clones and omits some. The data hold roughly 46,000 clones, with just over 85% observed a single time. The chain joins TRBV7-2 to TRBJ2-1, with 12 positions matching TRBD2. Sequenced material: CD4+ or CD8+ T cells sorted from blood, taken in a trial of the OX40 agonist ivuxolimab. This clonotype was sampled from an adult with an advanced solid tumor such as melanoma, head and neck, liver or kidney cancer. The CDR3 spells CASSLTSGSSNEQFF. DNA of the CDR3: TGTGCCAGCAGCCTGACTAGCGGGAGTAGTAATGAGCAGTTCTTC.